Each of the 6 T cell receptor beta chains below was sequenced from the same sample in a study of blood T cell repertoires in COVID-19. Profiling relied on immunoSEQ multiplex PCR, and the TCRdb table lists in-frame clones only, not all of them. The table has a few hundred thousand clones, 85% seen once; the top ten hold 3.6%. Source material: peripheral blood. The receptors derive from a woman between 18 and 30 years old with acute or convalescent COVID-19.

This rearrangement joins TRBV27 to TRBJ2-3, with TRBD1 matching over 7 bases. Trimming at V came to 8 bases and at J to 2 bases, leaving 4 bases not matched to a gene. CDR3 length: 13 amino acids. Germline assignment: CDR1 MNHEY and CDR2 SMNVEV (reference sequence). Here the CDR3 DNA reads TGTGCCAGCCGGGACAGCCACACAGATACGCAGTATTTT. Translated: CASRDSHTDTQYF.

The CDR3 loop is CASSLETGENTGELFF. CDR3 nucleotides: TGCGCCAGCAGCTTGGAGACAGGGGAAAACACCGGGGAGCTGTTTTTT. The J gene is TRBJ2-2, the V gene TRBV5-1, with 8 bases identical to TRBD1. The germline gives CDR1 SGHRS, CDR2 YFSETQ. The CDR3 extends over 16 amino acids. The ends lost 0 bases at V and 2 bases at J; junction bases unmatched: 3.

This chain connects TRBV11-2 to TRBJ1-1; D possibly corresponds to TRBD1 (6 bases). Trimming pared 3 bases from V and 0 bases from J, leaving 11 bases between. CDR1 and CDR2 from the germline V gene are SGHAT and FQNNGV. The CDR3 has 15 residues. The DNA of the CDR3 is TGTGCCAGCAGCTTGATGGCAGGGGTGAACACTGAAGCTTTCTTT. Protein sequence: CASSLMAGVNTEAFF.

The chain has TRBV19 and TRBJ1-2; TRBD1 aligns across 8 bases. V gave up 6 bases and J gave up 7 bases; unmatched junction bases: 10. The CDR3 is made up of 14 amino acids. Germline CDR1 is LNHDA and CDR2 is SQIVND (reference sequence). DNA for the CDR3: TGTGCCAGTAGCCAAGGGGACAGGTTTTCTGGCTACACCTTC. Encoded protein: CASSQGDRFSGYTF.

The V and J genes are TRBV5-1 and TRBJ2-5; TRBD1 matches 7 bases. The V gene end was trimmed by 4 bases and the J gene end by 2 bases; junction bases not matched to a gene: 5. Germline loops: CDR1 SGHRS, CDR2 YFSETQ. The CDR3 sequence is 14 residues long. The CDR3 here is CASSLPGQQETQYF. The DNA for the CDR3 is TGCGCCAGCAGCCTGCCGGGACAGCAAGAGACCCAGTACTTC.

The chain combines TRBV5-5 with TRBJ1-5, with 9 nucleotides matching TRBD1. CDR1 is SGHKS and CDR2 is YYEKEE in the germline V gene (reference sequence). With 4 bases clipped from V and 0 bases from J, the junction kept 11 bases outside the gene matches. CDR3 size: 18 residues. CDR3 bases: TGTGCCAGCAGCGCCTACACGGGACAGGGATTTAGCAATCAGCCCCAGCATTTT. Translating gives CASSAYTGQGFSNQPQHF. The full variable domain, its missing parts supplied by reference TRBV5-5 and TRBJ1-5, is DAGVTQSPTHLIKTRGQQVTLRCSPISGHKSVSWYQQVLGQGPQFIFQYYEKEERGRGNFPDRFSARQFPNYSSELNVNALLLGDSALYLCASSAYTGQGFSNQPQHFGDGTRLSIL.